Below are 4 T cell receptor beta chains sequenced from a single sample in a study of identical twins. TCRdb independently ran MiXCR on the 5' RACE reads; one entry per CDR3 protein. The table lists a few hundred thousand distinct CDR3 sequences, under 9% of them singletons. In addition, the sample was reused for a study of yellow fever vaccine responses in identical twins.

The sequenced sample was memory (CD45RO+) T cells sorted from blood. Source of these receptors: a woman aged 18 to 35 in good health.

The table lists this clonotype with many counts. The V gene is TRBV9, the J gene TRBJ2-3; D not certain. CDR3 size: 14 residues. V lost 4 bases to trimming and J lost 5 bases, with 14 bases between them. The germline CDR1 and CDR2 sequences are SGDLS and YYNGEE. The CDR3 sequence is CASSPGLTGDTQYF. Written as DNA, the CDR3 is TGTGCCAGCAGCCCTGGCCTAACCGGAGATACGCAGTATTTT. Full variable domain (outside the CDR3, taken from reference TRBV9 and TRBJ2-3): DSGVTQTPKHLITATGQRVTLRCSPRSGDLSVYWYQQSLDQGLQFLIQYYNGEERAKGNILERFSAQQFPDLHSELNLSSLELGDSALYFCASSPGLTGDTQYFGPGTRLTVL.

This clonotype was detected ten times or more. The CDR3 region is CASSPGTGYTEAFF. As DNA, the CDR3 is TGCGCCAGCAGCCCTGGGACAGGATACACTGAAGCTTTCTTT. V gene TRBV5-1 combines with J gene TRBJ1-1, with 8 nucleotides matching TRBD1. Germline values: CDR1 SGHRS, CDR2 YFSETQ. With 4 bases clipped from V and 3 bases from J, the junction kept 5 bases outside the gene matches. CDR3 length: 14 residues.

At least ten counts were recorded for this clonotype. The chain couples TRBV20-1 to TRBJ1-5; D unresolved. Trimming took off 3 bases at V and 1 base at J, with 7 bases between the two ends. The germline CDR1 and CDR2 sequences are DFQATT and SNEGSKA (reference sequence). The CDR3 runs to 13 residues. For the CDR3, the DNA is TGCAGTGCTAGTGTGGGCAGCAATCAGCCCCAGCATTTT. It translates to CSASVGSNQPQHF.

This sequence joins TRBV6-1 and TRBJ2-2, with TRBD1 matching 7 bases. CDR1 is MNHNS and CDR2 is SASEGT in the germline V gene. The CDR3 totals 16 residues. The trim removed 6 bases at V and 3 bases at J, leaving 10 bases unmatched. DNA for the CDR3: TGTGCCAGCAGCGTCGGGGCAGGGGGTTACACCGGGGAGCTGTTTTTT. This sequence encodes CASSVGAGGYTGELFF.